This T cell receptor (beta chain) was sequenced in a study of T cell repertoires in cytomegalovirus infection. In the study overall: It was the public TCR beta signatures that indicated both CMV infection and matching HLA type.

The CDR3 contains 15 residues. Trimming pared 3 bases from V and 4 bases from J, leaving 15 bases between. Per germline, CDR1 MNHNS and CDR2 SASEGT. Study results and limitations: Ex vivo responses were dominated by HLA-C-restricted CMV-specific TCR beta clonotypes.

A single record per CDR3 protein comes from TCRdb applying MiXCR to the reads. The data contain roughly 500,000 distinct CDR3 sequences, approximately 15% of them singletons. Concerning this clonotype itself: Its target is not known.

V and J are TRBV6-1 and TRBJ1-1; D perhaps matches TRBD1 (6 bases). Sequences were obtained from CD8+ T cells from PBMCs. This TCR was sampled from a human donor in good health (CMV status not recorded). Some clones in this sample may be carry-over from other donors' samples. CDR3 coding DNA: TGTGCCAGCAGTGAGGTCGGGGGCTGGGGCACTGAAGCTTTCTTT. Amino acid sequence: CASSEVGGWGTEAFF.